This T cell receptor beta chain was identified in a study of shared clonotypes between healthy human individuals. Study summary: CD8 memory received one plate per donor, CD8 naive two, CD4 memory three and CD4 naive three. Overall study findings and caveats: Naive CD4 clonotypes were shared across a few donors at roughly 5.3%.

In the naive CD8 group, cells lacked CD45RO and were positively selected for CCR7, so terminally differentiated effector memory CD45RA+ cells were left out. The germline V gene encodes CDR1 MGHRA and CDR2 YSYEKL. This CDR3 contains 15 residues. Trimming stripped 3 bases from V and 3 bases from J, with 15 bases between. Clones were sequenced by immunoSEQ multiplex PCR, and TCRdb holds only the in-frame ones, with some missing. The sample includes approximately 2,000,000 clones, 80% to 95% of them seen just once. This clone showed up just once. Its antigen is not known. This receptor was obtained from a man between 18 and 35 years old in good health. Some clones in this sample may be carry-over from other donors' samples. Source material: naive CD8+ T cells from PBMCs. The V gene is TRBV4-1, the J gene TRBJ2-7; D might be TRBD1 (5 bases). The CDR3 sequence is CASSHPQGPLYEQYF. CDR3 coding DNA: TGCGCCAGCAGCCACCCGCAGGGTCCCCTCTACGAGCAGTACTTC.